These 5 T cell receptor beta chains were sequenced from one sample in a study of blood T cell repertoires in COVID-19. TCRdb's table, derived via immunoSEQ multiplex PCR, lists solely in-frame clones and lacks some. The sample lists around 280,000 clones; around 90% were seen once. Sequencing was done on a sample of PBMCs or T cells enriched from blood (not recorded which). The receptors stem from a woman between 40 and 55 years old who had recovered from COVID-19.

The chain employs TRBV28 and TRBJ1-5, with D possibly being TRBD1 (6 bases). Germline CDR1 and CDR2: MDHEN and SYDVKM. V was pared by 5 bases and J by 3 bases, with 14 bases between. The CDR3 extends over 15 amino acids. This chain's CDR3 is CASSLMDRDNQPQHF. The DNA of the CDR3 is TGTGCCAGCAGTCTTATGGACAGAGACAATCAGCCCCAGCATTTT.

V and J are TRBV27 and TRBJ1-2, with a weak D call TRBD1 (5 bases). V was clipped by 7 bases and J by 0 bases, with 18 bases between them. Germline V gene lookup returns CDR1 MNHEY and CDR2 SMNVEV (reference sequence). This CDR3 region has 16 residues. The CDR3 DNA reads TGTGCCAGCATGGAGATGACAGACCAACCTAACTATGGCTACACCTTC. It translates to CASMEMTDQPNYGYTF.

This chain joins TRBV5-1 and TRBJ2-1, with no clear D. CDR1 SGHRS and CDR2 YFSETQ come from the germline V gene. V was pared by 4 bases and J by 9 bases, with 8 bases between. This CDR3 has 11 residues. For the CDR3, the DNA is TGCGCCAGCAGCGATACAGTTGAGCAGTTCTTC. Protein product: CASSDTVEQFF.

The CDR3 sequence: CASSFGQGYEQYF. The DNA of the CDR3 is TGTGCCAGCAGTTTCGGGCAGGGGTACGAGCAGTACTTC. The genes are TRBV28 and TRBJ2-7, with TRBD1 as a possible D gene (6 bases). V was clipped by 3 bases and J by 4 bases, with 10 bases between them. CDR3 length equals 13 residues. Germline CDR1 reads MDHEN; CDR2 reads SYDVKM.

CDR3 in amino acids: CATSDNSGDALGNEQFF. The CDR3 DNA reads as TGTGCCACCAGTGATAATAGCGGGGACGCCCTGGGGAATGAGCAGTTCTTC. The V call is TRBV24-1, the J call TRBJ2-1, with 8 positions matching TRBD2. V lost 3 bases to trimming and J lost 7 bases; unmatched junction nucleotides: 13. Looked up from germline, CDR1 is KGHDR and CDR2 is SFDVKD. This CDR3 has 17 residues.